This TCR beta chain appears in the sequencing data of a study of T cells in lung cancer brain metastases. In the study overall: Median interval between primary and brain metastasis samples was approximately a year.

A single count supports this clone. Its matching antigen is unknown. With V trimmed by 5 bases and J by 6 bases, 9 bases remained unmatched. The CDR3 is 16 amino acids. Germline V gene sequence: CDR1 MDHEN, CDR2 SYDVKM. Sequencing was performed with immunoSEQ multiplex PCR; in TCRdb, only in-frame clones are kept and a portion is missing. The table lists about 2,100 clones, 90% of them singletons. The study's findings and limits: DNA fragmentation in FFPE samples may have prevented full retrieval of the infiltrating T cell repertoire.

V usage is TRBV28 and J usage is TRBJ2-2, with TRBD1 identical over 10 bases. Sequenced: tumor tissue from the primary lung tumor. The receptor comes from a man in his sixties or seventies with non-small cell lung cancer. The CDR3 spells CASSRPGTGEAGELFF. CDR3 sequence (DNA): TGTGCCAGCAGTCGACCCGGGACAGGGGAGGCCGGGGAGCTGTTTTTT.